This TCR beta chain was sequenced for a study of control samples from healthy donors and cancer patients. The protocol was immunoSEQ multiplex PCR, while the TCRdb copy is restricted to in-frame clones and leaves out a portion. The sample has over 150,000 clones, almost 90% seen once. The ends were cut back, 2 bases at V and 4 bases at J, with 12 bases in the middle. CDR1 is MGHRA and CDR2 is YSYEKL in the germline V gene. The length of the CDR3 is 15 residues. The receptor was derived from a woman in her forties or fifties in good health. V usage is TRBV4-1 and J usage is TRBJ1-3; D possibly corresponds to TRBD1 (5 bases). Sample: blood. The CDR3 DNA reads TGCGCCAGCAGCCAACAGGGCGCGCGGGGAAACACCATATATTTT. This sequence encodes CASSQQGARGNTIYF.